What follows is one T cell receptor (beta chain) and its context. The sample is drawn from a study of cytomegalovirus exposure and HLA in healthy donors. CDR3 size: 15 residues. Germline lookup yields CDR1 SEHNR and CDR2 FQNEAQ (reference sequence). Trimming at V came to 3 bases and at J to 5 bases, leaving 7 bases not matched to a gene. Researchers ran the PCR with 60 Vbeta and 13 Jbeta primers. Measured with immunoSEQ multiplex PCR; TCRdb has only the in-frame clones, and not every one. This sample carries about 140,000 clones, about three quarters of them seen once, and the ten largest clones take approximately 3.8%.

The chain links TRBV7-9 to TRBJ2-1; TRBD1 agrees at 7 bases. The TCR originated in a male donor in good health and CMV-seronegative. Sequencing was performed on PBMCs. CDR3 DNA sequence: TGTGCCAGCAGCTTCACCGGGACAGAGAACAATGAGCAGTTCTTC. Protein sequence: CASSFTGTENNEQFF.